The 30 T cell receptor beta chains listed next were all sequenced from one sample in a study of control samples from healthy donors and cancer patients. Repertoires were generated with immunoSEQ multiplex PCR, while TCRdb's copy carries only in-frame clones and drops some. The sample yields about 58,000 clones, roughly 90% seen once. Sequenced sample: PBMCs. The receptor set was obtained from a man in his fifties or sixties with colorectal cancer.

The rearrangement uses TRBV11-3 and TRBJ2-5, with D uncertain. Germline V lookup: CDR1 SGHNT, CDR2 YENEEA. Trimming cost V 8 bases and J 6 bases, with 16 bases left between them. CDR3 length: 13 residues. CDR3 nucleotides: TGTGCCAGCGGCCCTGTTGGGGTAAAGACCCAGTACTTC. Translated, it gives CASGPVGVKTQYF.

The rearrangement uses TRBV7-2 and TRBJ2-1; D remains unclear. V lost 1 base, J lost 6 bases, and 4 bases lay in between. The length of the CDR3 is 12 residues. Germline-derived CDR1 and CDR2 are SGHTA and FQGNSA. The CDR3 DNA reads TGTGCCAGCAGCTTAGGTGCCAATGAGCAGTTCTTC. Protein: CASSLGANEQFF.

V gene TRBV19 combines with J gene TRBJ2-5; possibly TRBD1 or TRBD2 for D (5 bases each). Germline V gives CDR1 LNHDA, CDR2 SQIVND (reference sequence). The CDR3 spans 15 residues. Between the trimmed V and J ends, which lost 1 base and 1 base, there was a span of 10 bases. The CDR3 is CASSIAGRPQETQYF. The CDR3 DNA is TGTGCCAGTAGTATAGCGGGGCGGCCCCAAGAGACCCAGTACTTC.

The J gene is TRBJ1-1, the V gene TRBV7-2; D gene unclear. The germline V and J ends were trimmed by 1 base and 3 bases, with 6 bases remaining between them. The germline CDR1 and CDR2 sequences are SGHTA and FQGNSA. The CDR3 runs to 13 residues. The DNA for the CDR3 is TGTGCCAGCAGCTTAGATAGGGACACTGAAGCTTTCTTT. It codes for CASSLDRDTEAFF.

This chain connects TRBV5-6 to TRBJ2-7; D might be TRBD1 or TRBD2, each matching 5 bases. Germline V gene lookup returns CDR1 SGHDT and CDR2 YYEEEE. The CDR3 contains 13 residues. V was shortened by 0 bases and J by 9 bases, with 13 bases between the two germline ends. Here the CDR3 DNA reads TGTGCCAGCAGCTTGGGTGAGGGGCGCAGGCAGTACTTC. Encoded protein: CASSLGEGRRQYF.

The V call is TRBV6-5, the J call TRBJ2-1, with TRBD2 matching 11 bases. The CDR3 is made up of 15 amino acids. Germline-derived CDR1 and CDR2 are MNHEY and SVGAGI. V lost 5 bases, J lost 4 bases, and 4 bases stayed unmatched. DNA of the CDR3: TGTGCCAGCAGTCGCGGGACTAGCGGATACAATGAGCAGTTCTTC. Translating it yields CASSRGTSGYNEQFF.

CDR3 DNA: TGTGCCAGCAGCTTAGCAGTTGGCAAAAACATTCAGTACTTC. This encodes CASSLAVGKNIQYF. The chain employs TRBV7-2 and TRBJ2-4; D is ambiguous. Trimming took off 0 bases at V and 3 bases at J, with 6 bases between the two ends. The CDR3 totals 14 residues. Germline V gene sequence: CDR1 SGHTA, CDR2 FQGNSA.

This chain links TRBV18 with TRBJ1-2, with TRBD1 as a possible D gene (6 bases). Deletions cut 6 bases from V and 8 bases from J, with 16 bases between. Germline V gene lookup returns CDR1 KGHSH and CDR2 LQKENI. The CDR3 is made up of 13 amino acids. For the CDR3, the DNA is TGTGCCAGCTCCCCCGGGGGGGCGAGGGGCTACACCTTC. This translates into CASSPGGARGYTF. The full variable domain, with the rest looked up from reference TRBV18 and TRBJ1-2, is NAGVMQNPRHLVRRRGQEARLRCSPMKGHSHVYWYRQLPEEGLKFMVYLQKENIIDESGMPKERFSAEFPKEGPSILRIQQVVRGDSAAYFCASSPGGARGYTFGSGTRLTVV.

This chain joins TRBV5-5 and TRBJ1-2; unclear D gene. Trimming cost V 3 bases and J 5 bases, with 17 bases left between them. The CDR3 is made up of 15 amino acids. The germline V gene has CDR1 SGHKS and CDR2 YYEKEE (reference sequence). The CDR3 nucleotides read TGTGCCAGCAGCTCCCGGCAGGCGGAAGTATATGGCTACACCTTC. Translating it yields CASSSRQAEVYGYTF.

The CDR3 loop reads CAWSVPTSPLHF. The DNA of the CDR3 is TGTGCCTGGAGTGTACCCACTTCACCCCTCCACTTT. The chain employs TRBV30 and TRBJ1-6; D is unclear. Trimming took 0 bases from V and 9 from J, leaving 6 bases between them. The germline gives CDR1 GTSNPN, CDR2 SVGIG (reference sequence). CDR3 length: 12 residues. Variable domain in full (rest from reference TRBV30 and TRBJ1-6): SQTIHQWPATLVQPVGSPLSLECTVEGTSNPNLYWYRQAAGRGLQLLFYSVGIGQISSEVPQNLSASRPQDRQFILSSKKLLLSDSGFYLCAWSVPTSPLHFGNGTRLTVT.

The chain employs TRBV7-9 and TRBJ2-1; 8 nucleotides line up with TRBD1. CDR1 is SEHNR, CDR2 FQNEAQ, per germline (reference sequence). The CDR3 length is 14 residues. With V trimmed by 4 bases and J by 8 bases, 7 bases remained unmatched. The CDR3 sequence is CASSSGQGRHEQFF. CDR3 in DNA: TGTGCCAGCAGCTCCGGACAGGGCCGGCATGAGCAGTTCTTC.

V is TRBV5-6 and J is TRBJ2-1; D is unclear. CDR3 length equals 15 residues. Germline loops: CDR1 SGHDT, CDR2 YYEEEE. The ends were cut back, 0 bases at V and 1 base at J, with 8 bases in the middle. CDR3 protein: CASSLGGTSYNEQFF. The CDR3 nucleotides are TGTGCCAGCAGCTTGGGGGGAACTTCCTACAATGAGCAGTTCTTC.

The chain has TRBV3-1 (or the pseudogene TRBV3-2) and TRBJ2-3, with D unresolved. CDR1 and CDR2 (germline): LGHDT, YNNKEL (reference sequence). The CDR3 loop spans 15 amino acids. V lost 5 bases, J lost 0 bases, and 12 bases lay in between. The CDR3 protein is CASSETTPSTDTQYF. The CDR3 nucleotides read TGTGCCAGCAGCGAGACAACACCTAGCACAGATACGCAGTATTTT.

The V call is TRBV30, the J call TRBJ2-3; 10 bases line up with TRBD2. J lost 2 bases, V lost 3 bases, and 5 bases had no gene match. CDR3 length equals 15 residues. Germline CDR1 reads GTSNPN; CDR2 reads SVGIG (reference sequence). The CDR3 coding sequence is TGTGCCTGGAGGCCCCTAGCGGGGGCCACAGATACGCAGTATTTT. Its translation: CAWRPLAGATDTQYF.

The chain combines TRBV2 with TRBJ2-1; 9 nucleotides match TRBD2. Per germline, CDR1 SNHLY and CDR2 FYNNEI. This CDR3 spans 15 amino acids. The J segment lost 3 bases and the V segment lost 6 bases, leaving 6 bases of the junction unmatched. The CDR3 region has the DNA TGTGCCAGCAGACTTCAAGCGGGGGGCTACAATGAGCAGTTCTTC. This codes for CASRLQAGGYNEQFF.

The rearrangement uses TRBV15 and TRBJ1-1; 10 bases align to TRBD1. The length of the CDR3 is 13 residues. The J segment lost 7 bases and the V segment lost 5 bases, leaving 4 bases of the junction unmatched. CDR1 and CDR2 from the germline V gene are LNHNV and YYDKDF (reference sequence). CDR3 region: CATSPDRGSEAFF. The CDR3 DNA reads TGTGCCACCAGCCCGGACAGGGGGAGTGAAGCTTTCTTT.

The chain uses TRBV10-2 and TRBJ1-5; possible D gene TRBD1, 5 bases. V was cut by 3 bases and J by 5 bases, with 11 bases left in between. Germline V gives CDR1 WSHSY, CDR2 SAAADI. CDR3 length equals 14 residues. The CDR3, as DNA: TGCGCCAGCAGTGATGGGGGGGGATATCAGCCCCAGCATTTT. Its translation is CASSDGGGYQPQHF.

This clone was observed once. This chain joins TRBV6-5 and TRBJ2-1; the D is unclear. Germline V gene sequence: CDR1 MNHEY, CDR2 SVGAGI. The V gene lost 10 bases and the J gene lost 0 bases, with 16 bases spanning the gap. This CDR3 is 15 amino acids long. The CDR3 reads CATLPLRSSYNEQFF. CDR3 DNA: TGTGCCACCCTCCCCCTGCGAAGCTCCTACAATGAGCAGTTCTTC.

This sequence joins TRBV30 and TRBJ2-7; the D gene is possibly TRBD1 (6 bases). Germline values: CDR1 GTSNPN, CDR2 SVGIG (reference sequence). V was pared by 6 bases and J by 6 bases, with 9 bases between. CDR3 length: 10 residues. CDR3 amino acids: CACEGGEQYF. The CDR3 nucleotides are TGTGCCTGTGAAGGGGGCGAGCAGTACTTC.

This sequence joins TRBV7-8 and TRBJ2-2; D is undetermined. CDR3 length: 15 amino acids. The V gene's germline CDR1 is SGHVS and CDR2 FQNEAQ. The V end lost 5 bases, the J end lost 1 base, and 11 bases lay between the germline ends. CDR3 sequence reads: CASSEWAGNTGELFF. CDR3 in DNA: TGTGCCAGCAGCGAGTGGGCAGGGAACACCGGGGAGCTGTTTTTT.

The chain has TRBV9 and TRBJ2-3; D ambiguous. This CDR3 has 16 residues. Per germline, CDR1 SGDLS and CDR2 YYNGEE. V shed 3 bases and J shed 1 base, with 15 bases lying between them. The CDR3 DNA follows: TGTGCCAGCAGCGGGTCTAACGGCTGGGGCACAGATACGCAGTATTTT. Its translation is CASSGSNGWGTDTQYF.

This chain connects TRBV27 to TRBJ2-5; 8 positions agree with TRBD2. There are 15 residues in the CDR3. V was pared by 1 base and J by 5 bases, with 6 bases of the junction left unmatched. Germline assignment: CDR1 MNHEY and CDR2 SMNVEV (reference sequence). Here the CDR3 DNA reads TGTGCCAGCAGTTTATTAGCGGGGAGAGGGGAGACCCAGTACTTC. This encodes CASSLLAGRGETQYF.

The rearrangement uses TRBV2 and TRBJ1-4, with D possibly matching TRBD1 (5 bases). CDR1 and CDR2 from the germline V gene are SNHLY and FYNNEI. Trimming cost V 6 bases and J 6 bases, with 11 bases left between them. This CDR3 has 13 residues. CDR3 nucleotide sequence: TGTGCCAGCAGGGGGCTCCCCTATGAAAAACTGTTTTTT. Translating it yields CASRGLPYEKLFF.

The chain recombines TRBV19 with TRBJ1-5; 8 bases agree with TRBD1. The CDR3 length is 14 residues. V gave up 7 bases and J gave up 7 bases; unmatched junction bases: 9. Germline V gene sequence: CDR1 LNHDA, CDR2 SQIVND (reference sequence). The CDR3 protein is CASNDRGGSQPQHF. CDR3 bases: TGTGCCAGTAACGACAGGGGAGGCTCCCAGCCCCAGCATTTT.

The J gene is TRBJ2-5, the V gene TRBV7-8; D tentatively fits TRBD1 or TRBD2 (7 bases each). V was cut by 1 base and J by 3 bases, with 24 bases left in between. Germline loops: CDR1 SGHVS, CDR2 FQNEAQ. This CDR3 is 19 amino acids long. The CDR3 nucleotides are TGTGCCAGCAGCTTAGGCAGACGCACCAGGGGGAGGGGTGAAGAGACCCAGTACTTC. It yields the protein CASSLGRRTRGRGEETQYF.

The gene calls are TRBV5-6 and TRBJ2-5, with 10 bases identical to TRBD1. V was pared by 2 bases and J by 2 bases, with 3 bases of the junction left unmatched. Germline V gene data show CDR1 as SGHDT and CDR2 as YYEEEE. This CDR3 has 15 amino acids. The CDR3 nucleotides are TGTGCCAGCAGCTTCCGGGACAGGGGACAAGAGACCCAGTACTTC. Residues: CASSFRDRGQETQYF.

Worth noting for this clone: Different DNA sequences within this sample yield the same CDR3. This rearrangement joins TRBV18 to TRBJ1-5; TRBD1 matches 7 bases. Trimming removed 3 bases from V and 4 bases from J; junction bases left unmatched: 0. The CDR3 extends over 13 amino acids. From germline, CDR1 is KGHSH and CDR2 LQKENI. CDR3 loop: CASSPGQNQPQHF. The CDR3 DNA sequence: TGTGCCAGCTCACCGGGACAGAATCAGCCCCAGCATTTT.

In this sample, this clone is medium-sized (0.01 to 0.1%). This chain connects TRBV6-6 to TRBJ1-5; tentative D call: TRBD1 (5 bases). The germline V and J ends were trimmed by 6 bases and 6 bases, with 15 bases remaining between them. From germline, CDR1 is MNHNY and CDR2 SVGAGI (reference sequence). This CDR3 has 14 amino acids. The CDR3, as DNA: TGTGCCAGCAGCCAGGGCGTACGGGGTCAGCCCCAGCATTTT. Amino acids: CASSQGVRGQPQHF.

The chain couples TRBV7-8 to TRBJ2-3; TRBD2 agrees at 8 bases. The CDR3 loop spans 17 amino acids. Germline CDR1 reads SGHVS; CDR2 reads FQNEAQ. V shed 5 bases, J shed 1 base, and the junction held 11 bases outside the gene matches. CDR3 nucleotides: TGTGCCAGCAGCCCCGGGACTAGGTTGTATGGCACAGATACGCAGTATTTT. It specifies CASSPGTRLYGTDTQYF.

The chain links TRBV5-4 to TRBJ2-7; tentatively, D is TRBD1 (7 bases). Germline loops: CDR1 SGHNT, CDR2 YYREEE (reference sequence). This CDR3 is built from 14 residues. Trimming removed 2 bases from V and 3 bases from J, with 12 bases in between. The chain's CDR3 is CASSFRGAYYEQYF. Here the CDR3 DNA reads TGTGCCAGCAGCTTCAGGGGGGCCTACTACGAGCAGTACTTC.